This TCR beta chain was sequenced in a study of blood T cell repertoires in COVID-19. Study background: The origin of the acute and convalescent COVID-19 samples was the United States, Italy and Spain.

Between the trimmed V and J ends, which lost 6 bases and 0 bases, there was a span of 9 bases. Germline CDR1 MDHEN, CDR2 SYDVKM. The CDR3 loop spans 15 amino acids. How the authors handled the data: Amplification of reference gene primers was used by the study to estimate nucleated cell counts. Profiled with immunoSEQ multiplex PCR; TCRdb holds only in-frame clones, not every one. V and J calls plus clone size are reproduced from that table; the DNA served to infer D and trimming. The sample records about 190,000 clones, 90% being singletons. This clonotype originated in a man aged 45-65 years with acute or convalescent COVID-19. Sample: peripheral blood. The chain couples TRBV28 to TRBJ2-6; D uncertain. DNA for the CDR3: TGTGCCAGCAGGTACCTAAGCTCTGGGGCCAACGTCCTGACTTTC. Protein product: CASRYLSSGANVLTF.